This T cell receptor (beta chain) was recorded in a study of lymphopenia after photon versus proton radiotherapy. This CDR3 has 13 residues. Trimming shortened V by 4 bases and J by 3 bases, and 10 bases separated the two germline ends. Germline-derived CDR1 and CDR2 are SGHRS and YFSETQ. Clones were sequenced by immunoSEQ multiplex PCR, and TCRdb holds only the in-frame ones, with some missing. The profile shows some 28,000 clones, about four fifths of them singletons. The TCR comes from a man between 50 and 59 years old with gastric cancer. Sequencing was performed on peripheral blood, taken from a patient treated with photon-based radiotherapy. This sequence joins TRBV5-1 and TRBJ2-5; tentative D call: TRBD1 (6 bases). CDR3 loop: CASSVTGKETQYF. The DNA for the CDR3 is TGCGCCAGCAGCGTAACAGGGAAAGAGACCCAGTACTTC.